These T cell receptor beta chains were read from a single sample in a study of blood T cell repertoires in COVID-19. The repertoire was sequenced with immunoSEQ multiplex PCR; TCRdb's copy has only in-frame clones and lacks some. The table records 110,000 to 150,000 clones, approximately 81% of them present only once. The material sequenced was peripheral blood. The receptors stem from a human donor in a cohort sampled during active COVID-19. Both conserved end residues are part of each CDR3. The D gene is left open where the match is weak. Some rows have no size entry. The others give once, few or many, or a class for an expanded clone.

cdr3_length clone_size j_call d_call v_call cdr3_nt cdr3_aa
16 NA TRBJ2-6 TRBD2 TRBV4-3 TGCGCCAGCAGCCAACGCGGGGGTGAATGGGCCAACGTCCTGACTTTC CASSQRGGEWANVLTF
14 NA TRBJ1-5 NA TRBV6-5 TGTGCCAGCAGTTACTCTCCGGGGTTTCAGCCCCAGCATTTT CASSYSPGFQPQHF
19 once TRBJ2-6 NA TRBV28 TGTGCCAGCACCTCAACCCGGGAATGGAGCTTCTCTGGGGCCAACGTCCTGACTTTC CASTSTREWSFSGANVLTF
15 NA TRBJ2-7 NA TRBV4-3 TGCGCCAGCAGCCAAGGAATGAGCCAGGCCTACGAGCAGTACTTC CASSQGMSQAYEQYF
12 NA TRBJ2-7 NA TRBV10-3 TGTGCCATCAGTGAAGAGGCGAGGGAGCAGTACTTC CAISEEAREQYF
15 NA TRBJ2-5 NA TRBV7-2 TGTGCCAGCAGCTTTGTATCGGGGTACCAAGAGACCCAGTACTTC CASSFVSGYQETQYF
13 NA TRBJ1-1 TRBD1 TRBV7-9 TGTGCCAGCAGCTTAGACAGGGGCACTGAAGCTTTCTTT CASSLDRGTEAFF
14 NA TRBJ2-2 NA TRBV14 TGTGCCAGCAGCTACGCACTGAGTTCCGGGGAGCTGTTTTTT CASSYALSSGELFF
14 few TRBJ2-1 NA TRBV5-1 TGCGCCAGCAGCTTTCTACCCTCCTACAATGAGCAGTTCTTC CASSFLPSYNEQFF
17 NA TRBJ2-4 TRBD1 TRBV5-1 TGCGCCAGCAGCCCACACAGACAGGGAACAACCAAAAACATTCAGTACTTC CASSPHRQGTTKNIQYF
14 NA TRBJ2-2 NA TRBV6-5 TGTGCCAGCAGTCGGCTAGAGAACACCGGGGAGCTGTTTTTT CASSRLENTGELFF
19 NA TRBJ2-1 TRBD1 TRBV28 TGTGCCAGCAGTTTGAAGCTGGGAAGTACGGGACAGGGGGCCCTCGAGCAGTTCTTC CASSLKLGSTGQGALEQFF
18 NA TRBJ2-3 TRBD2 TRBV13 TGTGCCAGCAGCCACCGGTCTGTAGCGGGAGGGCCGACAGATACGCAGTATTTT CASSHRSVAGGPTDTQYF
15 NA TRBJ1-2 NA TRBV6-5 TGTGCCAACACGCTCGTTGGACACCCTTCACATGGCTACACCTTC CANTLVGHPSHGYTF
15 NA TRBJ1-5 NA TRBV5-5 TGTGCCAGCAGCCGGGGACATAATAGCAATCAGCCCCAGCATTTT CASSRGHNSNQPQHF
15 NA TRBJ2-5 TRBD2 TRBV6-1 TGTGCCAGCAGTGAAGGGACAGCGGGGGGAGAGACCCAGTACTTC CASSEGTAGGETQYF
14 NA TRBJ1-3 NA TRBV6-2/TRBV6-3 TGTGCCAGCAGTGACCCCGGGACAGGAAACACCATATATTTT CASSDPGTGNTIYF
13 NA TRBJ1-5 NA TRBV7-2 TGTGCCAGCAGCTTAGGGCAGGCTGAAGTGGGGCATTTT CASSLGQAEVGHF
14 once TRBJ2-3 TRBD1 TRBV28 TGTGCCAGCAGTTTAGAGGACAGGGCAGATACGCAGTATTTT CASSLEDRADTQYF
16 NA TRBJ1-3 TRBD1 TRBV9 TGTGCCAGCAGCGTAGACCTGGGGACAGGAGGAAACACCATATATTTT CASSVDLGTGGNTIYF
12 NA TRBJ2-7 NA TRBV10-1 TGCGCCACCTCATCTAAGTCGAGCGAGCAGTACTTC CATSSKSSEQYF
12 NA TRBJ1-2 TRBD1 TRBV18 TGTGCCAGCTCACTTAGACAGGGTGGCTACACCTTC CASSLRQGGYTF
15 NA TRBJ1-4 NA TRBV5-4 TGTGCCAGCAGCGGACCGGGGATTACTAATGAAAAACTGTTTTTT CASSGPGITNEKLFF
17 NA TRBJ2-3 TRBD2 TRBV2 TGTGCCAGCAGAGAAACCGGGACTAGCGATATTATAGATACGCAGTATTTT CASRETGTSDIIDTQYF
16 NA TRBJ2-1 TRBD2 TRBV7-8 TGTGCCAGCAGCTTAGCGCCTAGCGGGTCTTACAATGAGCAGTTCTTC CASSLAPSGSYNEQFF
17 NA TRBJ2-5 NA TRBV5-1 TGCGCCAGCAGCTTCGGGAAAGGCCCCCAGGTCGGAGAGACCCAGTACTTC CASSFGKGPQVGETQYF
14 NA TRBJ2-7 NA TRBV7-2 TGTGCCAGCAGCTTTTATCATCAGGGCGACGAGCAGTACTTC CASSFYHQGDEQYF
15 NA TRBJ2-5 NA TRBV6-5 TGTGCCAGCAGTTACAGTCCTAGGGAGCAAGAGACCCAGTACTTC CASSYSPREQETQYF
14 NA TRBJ2-2 NA TRBV28 TGTGCCACCGAGACCCCGACAGTAACCGGGGAGCTGTTTTTT CATETPTVTGELFF
12 few TRBJ1-1 NA TRBV7-2 TGTGCCAGCAGCTCCCGGTACAGTGAAGCTTTCTTT CASSSRYSEAFF
16 NA TRBJ2-5 NA TRBV14 TGTGCCAGCAGCCGAATATGGCCTGGCAGGCGAGAGACCCAGTACTTC CASSRIWPGRRETQYF
13 NA TRBJ2-2 NA TRBV11-3 TGTGCCAGCAGCTTTGTCAGCACCGGGGAGCTGTTTTTT CASSFVSTGELFF
17 NA TRBJ2-5 TRBD2 TRBV7-7 TGTGCCAGCAGCTTGGGGGGACTAGCGGGAGGCGGAGAGACCCAGTACTTC CASSLGGLAGGGETQYF
17 NA TRBJ2-7 NA TRBV2 TGTGCCAGCAGTGAAGGGGGGGGCATGATGACGTTGTACGAGCAGTACTTC CASSEGGGMMTLYEQYF
15 few TRBJ2-2 TRBD2 TRBV7-3 TGTGCCAGCAGCCCGCCGGGAGGTAACACCGGGGAGCTGTTTTTT CASSPPGGNTGELFF
15 NA TRBJ1-5 TRBD1 TRBV15 TGTGCCACCAGCAGAGATCCAGGGGGCGATCAGCCCCAGCATTTT CATSRDPGGDQPQHF
15 NA TRBJ2-1 TRBD2 TRBV5-1 TGCGCCAGCAGTCCAATCAGCGGGACGGGCAATGAGCAGTTCTTC CASSPISGTGNEQFF
14 NA TRBJ1-4 TRBD1 TRBV6-5 TGTGCCAGCAGGAACGCAGGGGGCGGTGAAAAACTGTTTTTT CASRNAGGGEKLFF
16 NA TRBJ2-7 TRBD2 TRBV7-2 TGTGCCAGCAGCTTGCCTAGCGGCAGAGCCTCCTCCGAGCAGTACTTC CASSLPSGRASSEQYF
13 NA TRBJ2-3 NA TRBV9 TGTGCCAGCGGGGCGGACACCACAGATACGCAGTATTTT CASGADTTDTQYF
15 once TRBJ2-1 TRBD2 TRBV6-6 TGTGCCAGCAGTTACAGCGGGAGCACCTACAATGAGCAGTTCTTC CASSYSGSTYNEQFF
15 NA TRBJ2-5 NA TRBV5-8 TGTGCCAGCAGCCCGACAGGTTTGCCGGGAGAGACCCAGTACTTC CASSPTGLPGETQYF
17 NA TRBJ1-6 NA TRBV4-3 TGCGCCAGCAGCCTCTTCCGGGAAAAACGGTTAGGCTCACCCCTCCACTTT CASSLFREKRLGSPLHF
15 NA TRBJ2-7 TRBD1 TRBV4-2 TGTGCCAGCAGCCAAGCGACAGGGACGGGTTACGAGCAGTACTTC CASSQATGTGYEQYF
18 NA TRBJ1-4 NA TRBV19 TGTGCCAGTAGTATATACGGTATTGGAGGAGCAACTAATGAAAAACTGTTTTTT CASSIYGIGGATNEKLFF
13 NA TRBJ2-7 NA TRBV10-3 TGTGCCATCGGTAACAGGGACTCCTACGAGCAGTACTTC CAIGNRDSYEQYF
16 once TRBJ2-2 TRBD1 TRBV7-3 TGTGCCAGCAGCCCAGGACAGGGTATTGACACCGGGGAGCTGTTTTTT CASSPGQGIDTGELFF
13 NA TRBJ2-7 NA TRBV21-1 TGTGCCAGCAGTACTCGTAAGTCCTACGAGCAGTACTTC CASSTRKSYEQYF
16 NA TRBJ1-6 TRBD1 TRBV6-2/TRBV6-3 TGTGCCAGCAGCCTCCCTGTACGACAGGGCGGTTCACCCCTCCACTTT CASSLPVRQGGSPLHF
13 NA TRBJ1-1 NA TRBV4-3 TGCGCCAGCAGCCAAGCCAGGAGGACTGAAGCTTTCTTT CASSQARRTEAFF
15 NA TRBJ1-2 TRBD1 TRBV5-1 TGCGCCAGCAGCTTAACCGGGACAGGGTTTGAGGGCTACACCTTC CASSLTGTGFEGYTF
15 NA TRBJ2-2 TRBD1 TRBV7-2 TGTGCCAGCAGCCGGGACAGGGTAGGAACCGGGGAGCTGTTTTTT CASSRDRVGTGELFF
15 NA TRBJ2-7 TRBD1 TRBV6-6 TGTGCCAGCACCCAAGGGGGGACAGGGGGCGTCGAGCAGTACTTC CASTQGGTGGVEQYF
15 NA TRBJ2-7 TRBD2 TRBV6-5 TGTGCCGCCGTGGGTGGGACTAGCGGCTCCTACGAGCAGTACTTC CAAVGGTSGSYEQYF
17 few TRBJ2-5 NA TRBV12-2 TGTGCAAGTCGCTTAGCGCGGGGGCCCTTAGCTCAAGAGACCCAGTACTTC CASRLARGPLAQETQYF
13 NA TRBJ1-2 NA TRBV5-1 TGCGCCAGCAGCATGGACAGATGGAATGGCTACACCTTC CASSMDRWNGYTF
19 once TRBJ2-1 TRBD2 TRBV9 TGTGCCAGCAGCGTAAAAAAGGGCACAGGACTAGCGGGAGACGATGAGCAGTTCTTC CASSVKKGTGLAGDDEQFF